These T cell receptor beta chains were read from a single sample in a study of blood T cell repertoires in COVID-19. The protocol was immunoSEQ multiplex PCR, while the TCRdb copy is restricted to in-frame clones and leaves out a portion. The table shows about 98,000 clones, with 82% occurring only once. Sequenced sample: peripheral blood. The source of these receptors is a man in his sixties or seventies with active or convalescent COVID-19. The CDR3 runs from the conserved cysteine through the conserved F or W. The D gene is left open where the match is weak. Only some rows state a clone size, as once, few, many or a class for expanded clones.

TRBJ1-6 . . TRBV6-1 CASSESRPNSPLHF TGTGCCAGCAGTGAAAGCAGGCCGAATTCACCCCTCCACTTT
TRBJ2-3 . . TRBV15 CATSSSQGYADTQYF TGTGCCACCAGCTCCTCTCAGGGGTATGCAGATACGCAGTATTTT
TRBJ2-7 TRBD1 few TRBV6-2/TRBV6-3 CASSATGIDEQYF TGTGCCAGCAGTGCGACAGGGATCGACGAGCAGTACTTC
TRBJ1-2 . . TRBV5-5 CASSLELANYGYTF TGTGCCAGCAGCTTGGAGTTAGCTAACTATGGCTACACCTTC
TRBJ2-3 TRBD2 . TRBV29-1 CSVELRGGRFPLDTQYF TGCAGCGTTGAACTTCGGGGGGGGCGTTTCCCCTTAGATACGCAGTATTTT
TRBJ1-2 . . TRBV27 CASSFTGKGSYGYTF TGTGCCAGCAGTTTTACAGGGAAGGGCTCCTATGGCTACACCTTC
TRBJ2-2 TRBD2 . TRBV29-1 CSVGLAANTGELFF TGCAGCGTAGGACTAGCGGCGAACACCGGGGAGCTGTTTTTT
TRBJ1-1 . . TRBV19 CASNADLNTEAFF TGTGCCAGTAACGCAGACTTAAACACTGAAGCTTTCTTT
TRBJ1-2 TRBD1 . TRBV6-5 CARQGDKSYGYTF TGTGCCAGGCAGGGGGATAAGTCTTATGGCTACACCTTC
TRBJ1-1 TRBD1 . TRBV5-1 CASSSRDRGTEAFF TGCGCCAGCAGCTCGCGGGACAGGGGCACTGAAGCTTTCTTT
TRBJ2-3 TRBD2 few TRBV5-1 CASSLSSGGDTQYF TGCGCCAGCAGCTTAAGTAGCGGGGGCGATACGCAGTATTTT
TRBJ2-7 . . TRBV27 CASSSLGQGLSYEQYF TGTGCCAGCAGTTCCCTAGGGCAGGGGTTATCGTACGAGCAGTACTTC
TRBJ1-2 . . TRBV5-4 CASSGANYGYTF TGTGCCAGCAGCGGAGCTAACTATGGCTACACCTTC
TRBJ2-4 . . TRBV5-4 CASSLAAGKNIQYF TGTGCCAGCAGCTTGGCCGCAGGCAAAAACATTCAGTACTTC
TRBJ1-3 . . TRBV13 CASSFGAASGNTIYF TGTGCCAGCAGCTTCGGTGCCGCCTCTGGAAACACCATATATTTT
TRBJ2-7 TRBD1 . TRBV5-1 CASSGTGWDSYEQYF TGCGCCAGCAGCGGGACAGGATGGGACTCCTACGAGCAGTACTTC
TRBJ2-1 . . TRBV3-1/TRBV3-2 CASSPYNEQFF TGTGCCAGCAGCCCTTACAATGAGCAGTTCTTC
TRBJ2-2 TRBD1 . TRBV6-2/TRBV6-3 CASSYRTGPGSQLFF TGTGCCAGCAGTTACCGGACAGGTCCGGGATCCCAGCTGTTTTTT
TRBJ2-1 TRBD2 . TRBV19 CASSQGASGGFSYNEQFF TGTGCCAGTAGTCAGGGGGCTAGCGGGGGGTTCTCCTACAATGAGCAGTTCTTC
TRBJ1-1 . . TRBV30 CAWSPAGLEAFF TGTGCCTGGAGTCCCGCGGGATTAGAAGCTTTCTTT
TRBJ2-4 TRBD1 many TRBV25-1 CASSEFGDRGNIQYF TGTGCCAGCAGTGAATTCGGGGACAGGGGTAACATTCAGTACTTC
TRBJ2-7 . . TRBV9 CASSVAITSYHEQYF TGTGCCAGCAGCGTAGCTATCACTAGTTACCACGAGCAGTACTTC
TRBJ2-7 TRBD1 . TRBV13 CASSKDRVGGEQYF TGTGCCAGCAGCAAGGACAGGGTAGGAGGCGAGCAGTACTTC
TRBJ2-2 . . TRBV30 CAWSVLGRTGELFF TGTGCCTGGAGTGTACTAGGGCGCACCGGGGAGCTGTTTTTT
TRBJ2-5 . . TRBV10-1 CASSEEGEKIETQYF TGCGCCAGCAGTGAAGAGGGGGAGAAGATAGAGACCCAGTACTTC
TRBJ2-2 . . TRBV27 CATWQAINTGELFF TGTGCCACATGGCAGGCGATAAACACCGGGGAGCTGTTTTTT
TRBJ2-1 TRBD1 . TRBV13 CASSLDGTGLNEQFF TGTGCCAGCAGCCTCGACGGGACAGGGTTAAATGAGCAGTTCTTC
TRBJ2-7 . . TRBV19 CASSKGRKLDEQYF TGTGCCAGTAGTAAGGGGAGGAAGCTGGACGAGCAGTACTTC
TRBJ2-1 . few TRBV2 CASSEELVKYNEQFF TGTGCCAGCAGTGAAGAATTAGTTAAATACAATGAGCAGTTCTTC
TRBJ1-4 . few TRBV12-3/TRBV12-4 CASSRGANEKLFF TGTGCCAGCAGCCGGGGGGCTAATGAAAAACTGTTTTTT
TRBJ2-5 . . TRBV6-4 CASSVTSEETQYF TGTGCCAGCAGTGTAACAAGCGAAGAGACCCAGTACTTC
TRBJ2-5 . once TRBV5-1 CASSFLQAQETQYF TGCGCCAGCAGCTTTCTCCAGGCGCAAGAGACCCAGTACTTC
TRBJ2-7 TRBD2 few TRBV10-3 CAISPRGAGDFHEQYF TGTGCCATCAGCCCCAGGGGAGCGGGGGACTTCCACGAGCAGTACTTC
TRBJ1-5 . . TRBV6-5 CASSQDTYGQPQHF TGTGCCAGCAGCCAGGACACCTACGGTCAGCCCCAGCATTTT
TRBJ2-5 . . TRBV12-5 CASAVGLQETQYF TGTGCTAGTGCGGTGGGACTGCAAGAGACCCAGTACTTC
TRBJ1-3 TRBD1 . TRBV4-2 CASSLTGVGNTIYF TGTGCCAGCAGCCTGACAGGGGTCGGAAACACCATATATTTT
TRBJ1-4 . . TRBV18 CASSLEVLANNEKLFF TGTGCCAGCTCCCTCGAGGTGTTGGCTAATAATGAAAAACTGTTTTTT
TRBJ2-5 . . TRBV4-2 CASSQGTRGETQYF TGTGCCAGCAGCCAGGGCACTAGGGGGGAGACCCAGTACTTC
TRBJ2-5 . . TRBV7-8 CASSPHGGPGETQYF TGTGCCAGCAGCCCGCACGGGGGGCCTGGGGAGACCCAGTACTTC
TRBJ1-2 TRBD1 once TRBV13 CASSLGDRANYGYTF TGTGCCAGCAGCTTAGGTGACAGGGCTAACTATGGCTACACCTTC
TRBJ1-2 . . TRBV7-8 CASSSTLLLQDGYTF TGTGCCAGCAGCAGCACCCTGCTACTACAAGATGGCTACACCTTC
TRBJ2-5 . . TRBV5-1 CASSGNREETQYF TGCGCCAGCAGCGGTAACAGGGAAGAGACCCAGTACTTC
TRBJ1-4 TRBD1 . TRBV4-2 CASSLKQGGTGTPTNEKLFF TGTGCCAGCAGCCTTAAACAAGGGGGGACAGGCACACCAACTAATGAAAAACTGTTTTTT
TRBJ1-6 . . TRBV7-8 CASSSRVGGAYNSPLHF TGTGCCAGCAGCTCCCGAGTCGGGGGAGCCTATAATTCACCCCTCCACTTT
TRBJ1-6 . . TRBV3-1/TRBV3-2 CASSGKGATANNSPLHF TGTGCCAGCAGCGGCAAAGGGGCGACAGCAAATAATTCACCCCTCCACTTT
TRBJ2-7 TRBD1 . TRBV5-1 CATVGQGVREQYF TGCGCCACCGTTGGACAGGGGGTCAGGGAGCAGTACTTC
TRBJ1-1 . . TRBV30 CAWIPYREAFF TGTGCCTGGATCCCCTACAGAGAAGCTTTCTTT
TRBJ1-3 TRBD1 . TRBV3-1/TRBV3-2 CASSQAQGGGGGNTIYF TGTGCCAGCAGCCAAGCTCAGGGGGGAGGAGGGGGAAACACCATATATTTT
TRBJ2-2 . . TRBV19 CASSIRGNTGELFF TGTGCCAGTAGTATACGGGGGAACACCGGGGAGCTGTTTTTT
TRBJ2-2 TRBD2 . TRBV6-5 CASSYGLAGGAGELFF TGTGCCAGCAGTTACGGACTAGCGGGGGGAGCCGGGGAGCTGTTTTTT
TRBJ2-7 TRBD2 . TRBV9 CASSALAGPYEQYF TGTGCCAGCAGCGCCCTAGCGGGACCCTACGAGCAGTACTTC
TRBJ2-5 . . TRBV5-1 CASSIRDGETQYF TGCGCCAGCAGCATCAGGGATGGAGAGACCCAGTACTTC
TRBJ1-2 TRBD1 . TRBV30 CAWSKSGTGGESGYTF TGTGCCTGGAGCAAATCCGGGACAGGGGGCGAGAGTGGCTACACCTTC
TRBJ1-2 . . TRBV5-1 CASSLSGGGYTF TGCGCCAGCAGCTTGAGCGGGGGTGGCTACACCTTC
TRBJ1-2 TRBD1 . TRBV20-1 CINRGLNGYTF TGTATTAACAGGGGGCTGAATGGCTACACCTTC
TRBJ2-6 . . TRBV5-1 CASSRRGAISGANVLTF TGCGCCAGCAGCAGGAGGGGAGCTATCTCTGGGGCCAACGTCCTGACTTTC
TRBJ1-1 . . TRBV7-9 CASSLDGGTEAFF TGTGCCAGCAGCTTAGACGGAGGCACTGAAGCTTTCTTT